This T cell receptor (beta chain) was identified in a study of blood T cell repertoires in COVID-19. Study at large: The United States, Italy and Spain provided the acute and convalescent COVID-19 samples. Sample material is recorded as cDNA or gDNA derived from T cells, B-cell-depleted T cells, or PBMCs.

This CDR3 has 13 amino acids. V lost 3 bases to trimming and J lost 7 bases, with 13 bases between them. CDR1 SGHTA and CDR2 FQGNSA come from the germline V gene. Assay used: immunoSEQ multiplex PCR; TCRdb lists only in-frame clones, some missing. Among roughly 230,000 clones listed, approximately 86% were seen once. The rearrangement uses TRBV7-2 and TRBJ2-7; D is perhaps TRBD1 (5 bases). Sequences were obtained from peripheral blood. The origin of this receptor is a human donor in a cohort sampled during active COVID-19. This chain's CDR3 is CASSFSGYGEQYF. In DNA, the CDR3 is TGTGCCAGCAGCTTTTCAGGGTACGGGGAGCAGTACTTC.